The rows below give T cell receptor beta chains drawn from one sample of a study of CD8 T cells in Susac syndrome. A single record per CDR3 protein comes from TCRdb applying MiXCR to the immunoSEQ multiplex PCR reads. Here the sample spans around 300,000 distinct CDR3 sequences, around 92% being singletons. The source material was CD4+ T cells from PBMCs. The receptors come from a human donor with multiple sclerosis. Both conserved end residues are part of each CDR3. Each record gives: CDR3 protein, CDR3 DNA, J gene, clone size, V gene, D gene. A D gene is named only where the DNA matches it firmly. Size tells how often a clone was seen (once, few, many) or the class of an expanded clone, and some rows leave it out.

CDR3: CASRNTSGGTYEQYF
DNA: TGTGCCAGCAGGAACACTAGCGGGGGAACCTACGAGCAGTACTTC
J: TRBJ2-7
size: .
V: TRBV6-6
D: TRBD2

CDR3: CASSLGLRGENEQFF
DNA: TGTGCCAGCAGCCTGGGATTGAGGGGAGAGAATGAGCAGTTCTTC
J: TRBJ2-1
size: .
V: TRBV7-6
D: .

CDR3: CASSPGTSGVRNEQYF
DNA: TGTGCCAGCAGCCCAGGGACTAGCGGGGTCCGAAACGAGCAGTACTTC
J: TRBJ2-7
size: once
V: TRBV7-9
D: TRBD2

CDR3: CAISEVVTGVADTQYF
DNA: TGTGCCATCAGTGAGGTTGTGACAGGGGTGGCAGATACGCAGTATTTT
J: TRBJ2-3
size: once
V: TRBV10-3
D: TRBD1

CDR3: CASSRGGSVEKLFF
DNA: TGTGCCAGCAGCCGAGGGGGCAGCGTTGAAAAACTGTTTTTT
J: TRBJ1-4
size: .
V: TRBV11-2
D: TRBD1

CDR3: CASSRGGAGETQYF
DNA: TGTGCCAGCAGTCGGGGGGGGGCAGGGGAGACCCAGTACTTC
J: TRBJ2-5
size: .
V: TRBV6-2/TRBV6-3
D: TRBD2

CDR3: CASSPGPAPSGELFF
DNA: TGTGCCAGCAGCCCGGGACCCGCTCCTAGCGGGGAGCTGTTTTTT
J: TRBJ2-2
size: .
V: TRBV11-2
D: .

CDR3: CASSLPGQYGYTF
DNA: TGCGCCAGCAGCTTACCGGGACAGTATGGCTACACCTTC
J: TRBJ1-2
size: once
V: TRBV5-1
D: TRBD1

CDR3: CASSFRGDSYNEQFF
DNA: TGTGCCAGCAGCTTCAGGGGGGACTCCTACAATGAGCAGTTCTTC
J: TRBJ2-1
size: few
V: TRBV7-2
D: .

CDR3: CASSLLGGRYAEAFF
DNA: TGTGCCAGCAGCCTCCTGGGGGGCCGGTACGCTGAAGCTTTCTTT
J: TRBJ1-1
size: .
V: TRBV7-8
D: .

CDR3: CASSHDAGLWETQYF
DNA: TGTGCCAGCAGCCACGACGCAGGGCTTTGGGAGACCCAGTACTTC
J: TRBJ2-5
size: .
V: TRBV7-9
D: .

CDR3: CAWSRLGTGLDGYTF
DNA: TGTGCCTGGAGCCGTTTGGGCACAGGACTAGATGGCTACACCTTC
J: TRBJ1-2
size: .
V: TRBV30
D: .

CDR3: CAWSRGTNEQFF
DNA: TGTGCCTGGAGTCGTGGGACCAATGAGCAGTTCTTC
J: TRBJ2-1
size: .
V: TRBV30
D: .

CDR3: CASSLRGLRGSNSPLHF
DNA: TGTGCCAGCTCACTCCGCGGACTCAGGGGTAGTAATTCACCCCTCCACTTT
J: TRBJ1-6
size: .
V: TRBV18
D: .

CDR3: CASRTGQSSYEQYF
DNA: TGTGCCAGCAGAACTGGACAGAGCTCCTACGAGCAGTACTTC
J: TRBJ2-7
size: .
V: TRBV11-2
D: .